These 31 T cell receptor beta chains came from one sample sequenced in a study of cytomegalovirus exposure and HLA in healthy donors. Primers: 60 Vbeta forward and 13 Jbeta reverse. Sequencing used immunoSEQ multiplex PCR; TCRdb keeps in-frame clones, though not all of them. The sample has roughly 220,000 clones; about 82% are singletons. The sequenced sample consisted of PBMCs. These TCRs come from a man younger than 40 in good health and CMV-seronegative.

The gene calls are TRBV15 and TRBJ2-5; a possible D gene is TRBD2 (6 bases). From germline, CDR1 is LNHNV and CDR2 YYDKDF (reference sequence). CDR3 length: 13 residues. Trimming cost V 5 bases and J 5 bases, with 12 bases left between them. In nucleotides, the CDR3 is TGTGCCACCAGCGCCGCGGGGCTGGAGACCCAGTACTTC. Translation: CATSAAGLETQYF.

This rearrangement joins TRBV5-4 to TRBJ1-5; the match to TRBD1 covers 7 bases. Germline V lookup: CDR1 SGHNT, CDR2 YYREEE (reference sequence). V trimming: 0 bases; J trimming: 4 bases; junction bases outside the gene matches: 4. The CDR3 covers 15 residues. The CDR3 DNA reads TGTGCCAGCAGCTTGGGACAGGGAAGGAATCAGCCCCAGCATTTT. It specifies CASSLGQGRNQPQHF.

The V call is TRBV7-9, the J call TRBJ2-7; a weak D match, TRBD2 (6 bases). This CDR3 is built from 15 residues. Germline V gene lookup returns CDR1 SEHNR and CDR2 FQNEAQ (reference sequence). Trimming removed 4 bases from V and 3 bases from J, with 16 bases in between. The CDR3 DNA reads as TGTGCCAGCAGCTCCCAGGGAGGATCTGTCTACGAGCAGTACTTC. Translating it yields CASSSQGGSVYEQYF.

V is TRBV21-1 and J is TRBJ2-2; the table's D call of TRBD2 was not tested on the DNA. TRBV21-1 is designated a pseudogene. This CDR3 region has 15 residues. CDR3 in amino acids: CASRGGDKNTGELFF. The CDR3 DNA reads TGTGCCAGCAGAGGGGGGGACAAGAACACCGGGGAGCTGTTTTTT.

The rearrangement links TRBV7-9 to TRBJ1-2; 7 nucleotides agree with TRBD1. Per the germline V gene, CDR1 is SEHNR and CDR2 is FQNEAQ (reference sequence). The CDR3 totals 14 residues. The V and J ends lost 5 bases and 4 bases, in that order; junction bases with no gene match: 7. The CDR3 protein is CASSRQGIFYGYTF. CDR3 DNA sequence: TGTGCCAGCAGCCGACAGGGTATTTTCTATGGCTACACCTTC.

This clone was counted between two and nine times. This chain links TRBV6-5 with TRBJ1-5; no clear D. V lost 4 bases and J lost 3, with 13 bases in between. The germline V gene has CDR1 MNHEY and CDR2 SVGAGI. The CDR3 consists of 15 residues. The CDR3, as DNA: TGTGCCAGCAGTTTCCCTGACGGAGTCAATCAGCCCCAGCATTTT. Its protein product is CASSFPDGVNQPQHF.

V usage is TRBV19 and J usage is TRBJ1-2; 9 bases line up with TRBD1. The J segment lost 1 base and the V segment lost 6 bases, leaving 9 bases of the junction unmatched. Germline CDR1 reads LNHDA; CDR2 reads SQIVND (reference sequence). This CDR3 contains 16 residues. CDR3 protein: CASSPGQGLFNYGYTF. The CDR3 bases are TGTGCCAGTAGCCCGGGACAGGGCTTATTTAACTATGGCTACACCTTC.

V gene TRBV7-9 combines with J gene TRBJ1-1; D uncertain. CDR1 SEHNR and CDR2 FQNEAQ come from the germline V gene (reference sequence). V lost 5 bases to trimming and J lost 8 bases, with 12 bases between them. The CDR3 is 12 amino acids. CDR3 in amino acids: CASSSRLLEAFF. The CDR3 DNA sequence: TGTGCCAGCAGCAGCAGACTTTTGGAAGCTTTCTTT.

V usage is TRBV5-4 and J usage is TRBJ2-5; possibly TRBD1 for D (6 bases). The end of the DNA fits TRBJ2-7 better, so the J call may be wrong. The CDR3 has 12 amino acids. CDR1 SGHNT and CDR2 YYREEE come from the germline V gene (reference sequence). The DNA for the CDR3 is TGTGCCAGCAGCCAAGGGGGCTACGAGCAGTACTTC. Protein product: CASSQGGYEQYF.

The chain carries TRBV5-6 and TRBJ2-7; 8 bases match TRBD1. Germline trimming cut 4 bases from V and 2 bases from J; bases unmatched to any gene: 8. The CDR3 sequence is 15 residues long. Germline values: CDR1 SGHDT, CDR2 YYEEEE. The CDR3 DNA sequence: TGTGCCAGCAGCAGCTTAGACAGGGGCACCTACGAGCAGTACTTC. Translation gives CASSSLDRGTYEQYF.

V gene TRBV6-6 combines with J gene TRBJ2-7, with 7 bases identical to TRBD1. Trimming cost V 6 bases and J 3 bases; bases outside gene matches: 11. CDR3 length: 15 residues. CDR1 is MNHNY, CDR2 SVGAGI, per germline (reference sequence). The CDR3, as DNA: TGTGCCAGCAGCTCACCCCGGGACAGTAACTACGAGCAGTACTTC. Translated: CASSSPRDSNYEQYF.

This chain connects TRBV7-8 to TRBJ2-7, with a tentative D call TRBD1 (6 bases). Trimming cost V 0 bases and J 7 bases, with 13 bases left between them. There are 14 residues in the CDR3. From germline, CDR1 is SGHVS and CDR2 FQNEAQ. The CDR3 sequence is CASSLARTAWEQYF. CDR3 DNA: TGTGCCAGCAGCTTAGCGCGGACAGCTTGGGAGCAGTACTTC.

The chain recombines TRBV5-1 with TRBJ2-7, with a possible D match to TRBD2 (6 bases). CDR3 size: 13 residues. CDR1 is SGHRS, CDR2 YFSETQ, per germline. V shed 2 bases and J shed 5 bases, with 11 bases lying between them. The CDR3 region has the DNA TGCGCCAGCAGCTTTGCGGGGACCCACGAGCAGTACTTC. Residues: CASSFAGTHEQYF.

This rearrangement joins TRBV6-5 to TRBJ2-7, with 8 nucleotides matching TRBD1. Germline V gene sequence: CDR1 MNHEY, CDR2 SVGAGI. The CDR3 totals 13 residues. V shed 6 bases and J 6 bases; nucleotides not matched to a gene: 7. The CDR3 sequence: CASRSDRGGEQYF. The CDR3, as DNA: TGTGCCAGCAGGTCCGACAGGGGAGGCGAGCAGTACTTC.

V gene TRBV5-8 combines with J gene TRBJ2-7; a possible D gene is TRBD1 (6 bases). Trimming took off 4 bases at V and 5 bases at J, with 16 bases between the two ends. The CDR3 is made up of 14 amino acids. CDR1 SGHTS and CDR2 YDEGEE come from the germline V gene. CDR3 nucleotides: TGTGCCAGCAGCACCACCCCCAGGGGCCACGAGCAGTACTTC. This codes for CASSTTPRGHEQYF. Full variable domain (missing parts from reference TRBV5-8 and TRBJ2-7): EAGVTQSPTHLIKTRGQQATLRCSPISGHTSVYWYQQALGLGLQFLLWYDEGEERNRGNFPPRFSGRQFPNYSSELNVNALELEDSALYLCASSTTPRGHEQYFGPGTRLTVT.

The V and J genes are TRBV29-1 and TRBJ2-3; D is perhaps TRBD1 (6 bases). Germline values: CDR1 SQVTM, CDR2 ANQGSEA. The CDR3 sequence is 17 residues long. Deletions cut 4 bases from V and 2 bases from J, with 22 bases between. In DNA, the CDR3 is TGCAGCGTTGTGAGGGGGACCGTTCTACCGCTCACAGATACGCAGTATTTT. This encodes CSVVRGTVLPLTDTQYF.

The chain joins TRBV6-1 to TRBJ2-1; possibly TRBD2 for D (6 bases). Germline assignment: CDR1 MNHNS and CDR2 SASEGT. CDR3 length: 13 residues. Trimming removed 6 bases at V and 9 bases at J, with 15 bases between. The CDR3 region is CASRDPGRGEQFF. The CDR3 region has the DNA TGTGCCAGCAGAGACCCGGGGCGGGGTGAGCAGTTCTTC.

This chain joins TRBV9 and TRBJ2-7; 9 bases are shared with TRBD1. This CDR3 spans 16 amino acids. Germline-derived CDR1 and CDR2 are SGDLS and YYNGEE. Losses at the gene ends were 5 bases for V and 0 bases for J; bases not matched to a gene: 9. Written as DNA, the CDR3 is TGTGCCAGCAGTGAGGGACAGGGAGGTCCCTCCTACGAGCAGTACTTC. Amino acid sequence: CASSEGQGGPSYEQYF.

The count of this clone is one. The chain links TRBV28 to TRBJ1-3; D unresolved. CDR3 length equals 12 residues. V was shortened by 6 bases and J by 4 bases, with 7 bases between the two germline ends. The germline V gene encodes CDR1 MDHEN and CDR2 SYDVKM. For the CDR3, the DNA is TGTGCCAGCAGCCCAGGAGGAAACACCATATATTTT. As protein: CASSPGGNTIYF.

Comment on this clone: This sample includes further DNA sequences coding for the same CDR3. CDR3 in DNA: TGTGCCAGCAGCTTAGCGGGGGGGCCAACAGATACGCAGTATTTT. Its protein is CASSLAGGPTDTQYF. The V call is TRBV5-4, the J call TRBJ2-3; 10 bases line up with TRBD2. V shed 2 bases and J 3 bases; nucleotides not matched to a gene: 3. CDR1 is SGHNT, CDR2 YYREEE, per germline (reference sequence). CDR3 size: 15 residues.

This rearrangement joins TRBV13 to TRBJ1-3; D unresolved. The V gene lost 4 bases and the J gene lost 0 bases, with 13 bases spanning the gap. CDR3 length: 16 amino acids. Germline V lookup: CDR1 PRHDT, CDR2 FYEKMQ (reference sequence). CDR3 sequence reads: CASSSRGRVSGNTIYF. The CDR3, as DNA: TGTGCCAGCAGCTCACGAGGGAGGGTCTCTGGAAACACCATATATTTT.

This chain links TRBV27 with TRBJ2-7; a possible D gene is TRBD2 (5 bases). This CDR3 is built from 15 residues. The ends were cut back, 5 bases at V and 1 base at J, with 15 bases in the middle. The V gene's germline CDR1 is MNHEY and CDR2 SMNVEV (reference sequence). CDR3 sequence reads: CASSPPGERSYEQYF. In DNA, the CDR3 is TGTGCCAGCAGTCCCCCCGGGGAGCGGTCCTACGAGCAGTACTTC.

V is TRBV9 and J is TRBJ2-3; the match to TRBD2 covers 7 bases. The V gene end was trimmed by 4 bases and the J gene end by 0 bases; junction bases not matched to a gene: 5. Per the germline V gene, CDR1 is SGDLS and CDR2 is YYNGEE. CDR3 length: 15 residues. The CDR3 nucleotides are TGTGCCAGCAGCCCAAGCGGGGTCAGCACAGATACGCAGTATTTT. Translated, it gives CASSPSGVSTDTQYF. Using reference TRBV9 and TRBJ2-3 for the parts outside the CDR3, the full variable domain is DSGVTQTPKHLITATGQRVTLRCSPRSGDLSVYWYQQSLDQGLQFLIQYYNGEERAKGNILERFSAQQFPDLHSELNLSSLELGDSALYFCASSPSGVSTDTQYFGPGTRLTVL.

This sequence joins TRBV2 and TRBJ1-2; 7 nucleotides agree with TRBD1. With 5 bases clipped from V and 8 bases from J, the junction kept 8 bases outside the gene matches. There are 13 residues in the CDR3. Germline CDR1 is SNHLY and CDR2 is FYNNEI. In DNA, the CDR3 is TGTGCCAGCAGTCCCGGGACAGTCAGCGGCTACACCTTC. This codes for CASSPGTVSGYTF.

The rearrangement links TRBV7-9 to TRBJ2-5; tentatively, D is TRBD2 (6 bases). Germline V CDR1 and CDR2: SEHNR, FQNEAQ (reference sequence). The CDR3 has 13 residues. Trimming cost V 6 bases and J 11 bases, with 19 bases left between them. CDR3 DNA sequence: TGTGCCAGCAGTCAATCAGCTTCGGGGGAGCAGTACTTC. Its protein is CASSQSASGEQYF.

This chain joins TRBV18 and TRBJ2-7; 13 nucleotides align to TRBD2. V lost 1 base to trimming and J lost 7 bases; unmatched junction nucleotides: 10. Germline CDR1 reads KGHSH; CDR2 reads LQKENI. This CDR3 contains 17 residues. DNA of the CDR3: TGTGCCAGCTCACCACTTCGACTAGCGGGGGGCTTAGGAGAGCAGTACTTC. Protein: CASSPLRLAGGLGEQYF.

The rearrangement links TRBV6-1 to TRBJ2-1, with D tentatively TRBD2 (5 bases). The CDR3 sequence is 14 residues long. The germline V gene encodes CDR1 MNHNS and CDR2 SASEGT. Deletions cut 2 bases from V and 2 bases from J, with 7 bases between. This CDR3 reads CASSEIGTYNEQFF. The CDR3, as DNA: TGTGCCAGCAGTGAAATCGGGACCTACAATGAGCAGTTCTTC.

The chain has TRBV2 and TRBJ2-1; 9 nucleotides align to TRBD2. The J segment lost 1 base and the V segment lost 9 bases, leaving 4 bases of the junction unmatched. Looked up from germline, CDR1 is SNHLY and CDR2 is FYNNEI. CDR3 length: 14 residues. The CDR3 bases are TGTGCCAGGAGCGGGGGGCAGTCCTACAATGAGCAGTTCTTC. It is translated as CARSGGQSYNEQFF.

This chain uses TRBV2 with TRBJ2-7; 11 nucleotides line up with TRBD1. The CDR3 contains 15 residues. Germline V gene lookup returns CDR1 SNHLY and CDR2 FYNNEI. V was pared by 4 bases and J by 3 bases, with 5 bases of the junction left unmatched. CDR3 protein: CASSAEGQGDYEQYF. CDR3 sequence (DNA): TGTGCCAGCAGTGCGGAGGGACAGGGGGACTACGAGCAGTACTTC.

This rearrangement joins TRBV7-9 to TRBJ2-2; D call uncertain. V lost 2 bases, J lost 5 bases, and 9 bases lay in between. The CDR3 is 14 amino acids. Per the germline V gene, CDR1 is SEHNR and CDR2 is FQNEAQ (reference sequence). CDR3: CASSLYAETGELFF. Here the CDR3 DNA reads TGTGCCAGCAGCTTATACGCGGAGACCGGGGAGCTGTTTTTT.

The chain employs TRBV5-4 and TRBJ1-2; 7 bases line up with TRBD1. This CDR3 has 16 amino acids. Unmatched junction bases numbered 12, after V lost 4 bases and J lost 3 bases. Germline loops: CDR1 SGHNT, CDR2 YYREEE (reference sequence). The CDR3 loop is CASSQHRGRADYGYTF. CDR3 nucleotides: TGTGCCAGCAGCCAGCACAGGGGTCGGGCAGACTATGGCTACACCTTC.